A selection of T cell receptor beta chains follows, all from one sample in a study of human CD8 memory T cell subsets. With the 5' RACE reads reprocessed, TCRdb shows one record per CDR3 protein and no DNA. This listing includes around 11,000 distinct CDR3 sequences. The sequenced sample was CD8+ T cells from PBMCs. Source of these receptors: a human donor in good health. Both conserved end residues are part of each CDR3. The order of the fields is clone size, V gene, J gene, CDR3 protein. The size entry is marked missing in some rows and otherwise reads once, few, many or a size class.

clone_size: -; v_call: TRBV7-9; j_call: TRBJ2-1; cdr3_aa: CASTLRVDNEQFF
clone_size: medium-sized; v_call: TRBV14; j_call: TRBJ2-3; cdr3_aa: CASSQYPSGGDTQYF
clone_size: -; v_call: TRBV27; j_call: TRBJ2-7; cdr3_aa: CASSSSLGDFTYEQYF
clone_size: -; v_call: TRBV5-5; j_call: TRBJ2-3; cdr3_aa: CASSSPRGATDTQYF
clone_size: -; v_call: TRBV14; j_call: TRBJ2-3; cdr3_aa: CASSQEYKSDTQYF
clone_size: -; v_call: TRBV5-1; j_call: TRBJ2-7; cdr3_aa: CASTSGERDEQYF
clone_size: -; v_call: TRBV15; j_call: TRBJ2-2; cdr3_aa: CATSRDQIAEITGELFF
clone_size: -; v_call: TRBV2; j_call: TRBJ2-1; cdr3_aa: CASSEGTGFLGDEQFF
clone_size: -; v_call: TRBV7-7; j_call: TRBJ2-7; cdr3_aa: CASSQFPGGDEQYF
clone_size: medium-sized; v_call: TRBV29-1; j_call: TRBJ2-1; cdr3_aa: CSVGQGAVNEQFF
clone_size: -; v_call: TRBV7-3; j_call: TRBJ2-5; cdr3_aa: CASSLSSGYQETQYF
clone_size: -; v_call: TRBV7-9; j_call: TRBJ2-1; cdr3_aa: CASSPLTSGGRDEQFF
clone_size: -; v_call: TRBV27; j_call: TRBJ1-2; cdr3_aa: CASSPGTVYGYTF
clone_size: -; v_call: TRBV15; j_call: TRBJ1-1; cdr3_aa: CATSRGAGVTEAFF
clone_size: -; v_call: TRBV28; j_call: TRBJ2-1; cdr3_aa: CASSDDRPYNEQFF
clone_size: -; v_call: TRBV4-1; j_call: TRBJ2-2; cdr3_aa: CASSQGGANTGELFF
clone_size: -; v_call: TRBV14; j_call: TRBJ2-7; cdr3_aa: CASSPLLRGSSYEQYF
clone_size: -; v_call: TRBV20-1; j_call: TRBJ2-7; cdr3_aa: CSARGRDSYEQYF
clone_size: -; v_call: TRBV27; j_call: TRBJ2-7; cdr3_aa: CASSPPGGYEQYF
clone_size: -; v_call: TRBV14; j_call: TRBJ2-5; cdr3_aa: CASSQAPFGSGGETQYF
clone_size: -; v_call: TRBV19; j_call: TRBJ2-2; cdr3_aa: CASTGQATGELFF
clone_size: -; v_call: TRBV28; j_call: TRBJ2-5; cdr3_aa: CASKEVYSQETQYF
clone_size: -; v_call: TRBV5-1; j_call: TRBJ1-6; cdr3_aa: CASSPGSSYNSPLHF